This T cell receptor (beta chain) comes out of a study of blood T cell repertoires in COVID-19. Using immunoSEQ multiplex PCR, the repertoire was profiled, and TCRdb retains in-frame clones only, with some absent. The data show approximately 46,000 clones, with under 90% seen just once and 20% to 25% held by the top ten. One Seattle source followed patients from active infection through their disease course. This sequence originates from a woman aged 80 or over with COVID-19, enrolled during active disease. The material sequenced was peripheral blood.

As DNA, the CDR3 is TGTGCCAGCGTTGGAAACGGCGGGGCTCGTCGGGAGCAGTACTTC. Its protein is CASVGNGGARREQYF. The chain carries TRBV6-6 and TRBJ2-7; D may be TRBD2 (6 bases). V shed 8 bases and J shed 7 bases, with 24 bases lying between them. Germline V gene data show CDR1 as MNHNY and CDR2 as SVGAGI (reference sequence). The CDR3 is 15 residues long.